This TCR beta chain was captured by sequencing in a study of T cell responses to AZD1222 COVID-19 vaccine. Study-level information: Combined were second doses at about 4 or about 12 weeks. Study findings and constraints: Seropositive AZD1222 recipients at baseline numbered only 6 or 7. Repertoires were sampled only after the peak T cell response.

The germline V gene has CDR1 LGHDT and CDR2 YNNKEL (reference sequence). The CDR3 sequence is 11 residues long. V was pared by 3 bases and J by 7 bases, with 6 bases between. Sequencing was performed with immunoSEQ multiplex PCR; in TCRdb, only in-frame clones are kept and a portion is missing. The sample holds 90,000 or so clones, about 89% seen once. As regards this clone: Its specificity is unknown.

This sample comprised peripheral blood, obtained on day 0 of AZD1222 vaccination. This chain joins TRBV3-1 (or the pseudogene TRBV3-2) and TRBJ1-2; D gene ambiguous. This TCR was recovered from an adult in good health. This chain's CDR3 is CASSQEGGYTF. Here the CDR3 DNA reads TGTGCCAGCAGCCAGGAAGGTGGCTACACCTTC.